The TCR beta chain under discussion was sequenced for a study of long-term antiretroviral therapy in people with HIV. V was cut by 5 bases and J by 2 bases, with 13 bases left in between. Germline CDR1 and CDR2: SEHNR and FQNEAQ (reference sequence). This CDR3 has 15 residues. Findings and limits, study-wide: For ART adherence, viral resistance and therapy changes, no data were available.

Worth noting for this clone: Its antigen is still unknown.

A v3.0 immunoSEQ assay was performed at survey level. Clones were read by immunoSEQ multiplex PCR, and TCRdb kept only the in-frame ones, dropping some. This table has tens of thousands of clones, 80% appearing once. Here the sequenced sample was unsorted PBMCs, taken 0.3 years after starting antiretroviral therapy. The V and J genes are TRBV7-9 and TRBJ2-1; D remains ambiguous. The clonotype was recovered from a man aged 40-49 years with HIV. CDR3 sequence reads: CASSEGRPAYNEQFF. CDR3 coding DNA: TGTGCCAGCAGCGAAGGCAGACCAGCCTACAATGAGCAGTTCTTC.